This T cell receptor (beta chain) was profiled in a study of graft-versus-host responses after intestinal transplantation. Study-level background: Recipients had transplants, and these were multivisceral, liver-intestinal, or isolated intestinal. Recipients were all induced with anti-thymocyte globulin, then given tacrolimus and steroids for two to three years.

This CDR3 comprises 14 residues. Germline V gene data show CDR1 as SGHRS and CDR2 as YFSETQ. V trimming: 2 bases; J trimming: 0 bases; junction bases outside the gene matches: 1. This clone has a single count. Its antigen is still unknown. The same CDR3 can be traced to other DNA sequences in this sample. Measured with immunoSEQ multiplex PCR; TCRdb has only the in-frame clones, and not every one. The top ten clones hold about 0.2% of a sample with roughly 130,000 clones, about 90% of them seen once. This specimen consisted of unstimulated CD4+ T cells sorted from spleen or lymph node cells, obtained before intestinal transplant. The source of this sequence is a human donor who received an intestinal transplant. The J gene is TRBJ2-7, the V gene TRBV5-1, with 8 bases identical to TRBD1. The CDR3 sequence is CASSLGQGSYEQYF. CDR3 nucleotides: TGCGCCAGCAGCTTAGGACAGGGCTCCTACGAGCAGTACTTC.